One and the same sample provided the 30 T cell receptor beta chains below, sequenced in a study of beta chain features in type 1 diabetes. Expressed TCRB transcripts were sequenced, since all the RNA that had been isolated was reverse transcribed. This table comes from immunoSEQ multiplex PCR, and its TCRdb copy is limited to in-frame clones, with some not included. The data contain under 450,000 clones, approximately 16% of them singletons. The sequenced sample was naive CD4+ T cells from blood. These receptors all stem from a woman aged 18 to 35 in good health.

This clone was seen a handful of times. V and J are TRBV7-6 and TRBJ2-2; weak D call: TRBD2 (5 bases). Deletions cut 5 bases from V and 1 base from J, with 8 bases between. Germline V lookup: CDR1 SGHVS, CDR2 FNYEAQ. This CDR3 has 14 residues. CDR3 protein: CASSLGENTGELFF. The DNA of the CDR3 is TGTGCCAGCAGCCTCGGGGAGAACACCGGGGAGCTGTTTTTT.

The chain is built from TRBV11-2 and TRBJ2-7, with 9 nucleotides matching TRBD2. This CDR3 has 15 residues. In germline, CDR1 is SGHAT, CDR2 FQNNGV. The J segment lost 7 bases and the V segment lost 4 bases, leaving 11 bases of the junction unmatched. CDR3 bases: TGTGCCAGCAGCTCCCCGGGACTAGCCTCCCAAGAGCAGTACTTC. This codes for CASSSPGLASQEQYF.

This sequence joins TRBV5-6 and TRBJ1-2; 9 bases map to TRBD1. In germline, CDR1 is SGHDT, CDR2 YYEEEE. The CDR3 loop spans 12 amino acids. Trimming removed 5 bases from V and 4 bases from J; junction bases left unmatched: 0. The CDR3 DNA sequence: TGTGCCAGCAGGACAGGGGGCTATGGCTACACCTTC. Protein sequence: CASRTGGYGYTF.

The chain carries TRBV28 and TRBJ2-1, with D tentatively TRBD2 (5 bases). The V end lost 10 bases, the J end lost 5 bases, and 12 bases lay between the germline ends. This CDR3 spans 12 amino acids. CDR1 and CDR2 (germline): MDHEN, SYDVKM. The DNA for the CDR3 is TGTGCCATCCGAGAGACTAACAATGAGCAGTTCTTC. Translation: CAIRETNNEQFF.

The chain is built from TRBV30 and TRBJ2-1, with D perhaps TRBD1 (5 bases). From germline, CDR1 is GTSNPN and CDR2 SVGIG (reference sequence). The germline V and J ends were trimmed by 1 base and 3 bases, with 13 bases remaining between them. The CDR3 is 15 residues long. CDR3 sequence: CAWSGPSRGYNEQFF. As DNA, the CDR3 is TGTGCCTGGAGTGGGCCGTCAAGGGGCTACAATGAGCAGTTCTTC.

This clone was counted between two and nine times. The chain carries TRBV7-6 and TRBJ2-2; 7 bases fit TRBD1. In germline, CDR1 is SGHVS, CDR2 FNYEAQ. Trimming cost V 5 bases and J 5 bases; bases outside gene matches: 11. The CDR3 contains 16 residues. DNA for the CDR3: TGTGCCAGCAGCCTCCGGGGACAGCCCGTGACCGGGGAGCTGTTTTTT. Its protein is CASSLRGQPVTGELFF. Looking up the rest from reference TRBV7-6 and TRBJ2-2 gives the full variable domain: GAGVSQSPRYKVTKRGQDVALRCDPISGHVSLYWYRQALGQGPEFLTYFNYEAQQDKSGLPNDRFSAERPEGSISTLTIQRTEQRDSAMYRCASSLRGQPVTGELFFGEGSRLTVL.

This clone came up a few times. This chain uses TRBV4-3 with TRBJ1-5; D gene ambiguous. The CDR3 spans 15 residues. Trimming removed 0 bases from V and 6 bases from J, with 12 bases in between. Looked up from germline, CDR1 is LGHNA and CDR2 is YSLEER. For the CDR3, the DNA is TGCGCCAGCAGCCAAGAAGTACAGTGGGTTCAGCCCCAGCATTTT. It translates to CASSQEVQWVQPQHF.

CDR3 amino acids: CASSSGTSGNEQYF. CDR3 nucleotides: TGTGCCAGCAGTTCCGGGACTAGCGGGAACGAGCAGTACTTC. The rearrangement uses TRBV28 and TRBJ2-7; 13 bases fit TRBD2. Unmatched junction bases numbered 2, after V lost 4 bases and J lost 5 bases. This CDR3 has 14 residues. The germline V gene encodes CDR1 MDHEN and CDR2 SYDVKM.

The gene calls are TRBV19 and TRBJ2-7; 8 nucleotides line up with TRBD1. V was pared by 7 bases and J by 3 bases, with 5 bases of the junction left unmatched. Germline V gene sequence: CDR1 LNHDA, CDR2 SQIVND (reference sequence). The CDR3 covers 13 residues. Here the CDR3 DNA reads TGTGCCAGTACCCCAGACAGGGGCTACGAGCAGTACTTC. Its protein product is CASTPDRGYEQYF.

The V call is TRBV5-4, the J call TRBJ2-3, with a weak D call TRBD2 (5 bases). The CDR3 contains 13 residues. Germline lookup yields CDR1 SGHNT and CDR2 YYREEE (reference sequence). The germline V and J ends were trimmed by 1 base and 5 bases, with 8 bases remaining between them. The DNA for the CDR3 is TGTGCCAGCAGCTTGAGTCGGGGAGATACGCAGTATTTT. Translated, it gives CASSLSRGDTQYF. The full variable domain, rest sourced from reference TRBV5-4 and TRBJ2-3, is ETGVTQSPTHLIKTRGQQVTLRCSSQSGHNTVSWYQQALGQGPQFIFQYYREEENGRGNFPPRFSGLQFPNYSSELNVNALELDDSALYLCASSLSRGDTQYFGPGTRLTVL.

Only a few counts were recorded for this clone. The rearrangement uses TRBV5-1 and TRBJ1-1, with D hard to call. The length of the CDR3 is 14 residues. Trimming cost V 0 bases and J 0 bases, with 6 bases left between them. Germline V gene sequence: CDR1 SGHRS, CDR2 YFSETQ. The chain's CDR3 is CASSLVSLNTEAFF. In nucleotides, the CDR3 is TGCGCCAGCAGCTTGGTATCCCTGAACACTGAAGCTTTCTTT.

This clone was recorded a few times. The chain links TRBV7-9 to TRBJ2-1, with 12 bases fitting TRBD2. V shed 5 bases, J shed 7 bases, and the junction held 9 bases outside the gene matches. CDR3 length: 16 residues. The germline CDR1 and CDR2 sequences are SEHNR and FQNEAQ (reference sequence). CDR3 protein: CASSPSGRADSNEQFF. DNA for the CDR3: TGTGCCAGCAGCCCTAGCGGGAGGGCCGACTCGAATGAGCAGTTCTTC.

The chain uses TRBV7-3 and TRBJ2-1; D possibly corresponds to TRBD1 (5 bases). V was cut by 5 bases and J by 2 bases, with 13 bases left in between. CDR1 is SGHTA, CDR2 FQGTGA, per germline. The CDR3 is 15 amino acids. The CDR3 DNA follows: TGTGCCAGCAGCGCGCAGGGTGGGCCCTACAATGAGCAGTTCTTC. This translates into CASSAQGGPYNEQFF.

CDR3 sequence: CASSTRPSVNTEAFF. The CDR3 coding sequence is TGTGCCAGCAGCACTCGCCCATCCGTAAACACTGAAGCTTTCTTT. The chain employs TRBV9 and TRBJ1-1; D not resolved. Trimming cost V 4 bases and J 2 bases, with 15 bases left between them. CDR1 is SGDLS and CDR2 is YYNGEE in the germline V gene. The CDR3 has 15 residues.

V and J are TRBV23-1 and TRBJ2-4; tentatively, D is TRBD1 (6 bases). TRBV23-1 is an ORF, and what it does is uncertain. Trimming left V 3 bases short and J 3 bases short, with 9 bases between. This CDR3 comprises 14 residues. As DNA, the CDR3 is TGCGCCAGCAGTCAGGGGGCCCTCAAAAACATTCAGTACTTC. It encodes CASSQGALKNIQYF.

This sequence joins TRBV7-6 and TRBJ2-7; perhaps TRBD1 as D (6 bases). Trimming removed 5 bases from V and 3 bases from J, with 11 bases in between. Per the germline V gene, CDR1 is SGHVS and CDR2 is FNYEAQ. CDR3 length equals 13 residues. The CDR3, as DNA: TGTGCCAGCAGCAGGCAGGGACACTACGAGCAGTACTTC. Amino acids: CASSRQGHYEQYF.

V gene TRBV29-1 combines with J gene TRBJ2-2; no clear D gene. Germline CDR1 SQVTM, CDR2 ANQGSEA. The V end lost 5 bases, the J end lost 6 bases, and 7 bases lay between the germline ends. The CDR3 sequence is 11 residues long. CDR3 sequence (DNA): TGCAGCGTTTCGGGTTCCGGGGAGCTGTTTTTT. It codes for CSVSGSGELFF.

The genes are TRBV7-9 and TRBJ2-1; 9 bases line up with TRBD2. Trimming took 2 bases from V and 5 from J; bases not matched to a gene: 16. The germline gives CDR1 SEHNR, CDR2 FQNEAQ (reference sequence). CDR3 length equals 19 residues. Here the CDR3 reads CASSLTLYVRASGDNEQFF. The CDR3 nucleotides read TGTGCCAGCAGCTTAACTCTCTATGTGAGGGCTAGCGGGGACAATGAGCAGTTCTTC.

The V call is TRBV6-1, the J call TRBJ1-5; weak D call: TRBD1 (6 bases). Trimming pared 6 bases from V and 5 bases from J, leaving 14 bases between. Per the germline V gene, CDR1 is MNHNS and CDR2 is SASEGT. The CDR3 is made up of 14 amino acids. The CDR3 region is CASSKNRDDQPQHF. The CDR3 nucleotides are TGTGCCAGCAGCAAAAACAGGGACGATCAGCCCCAGCATTTT.

This clone was seen more than once but under ten times. The chain links TRBV7-9 to TRBJ2-5, with D possibly TRBD2 on 6 matching bases. This CDR3 has 16 amino acids. The germline V gene encodes CDR1 SEHNR and CDR2 FQNEAQ (reference sequence). V lost 0 bases to trimming and J lost 4 bases, with 15 bases between them. Written as DNA, the CDR3 is TGTGCCAGCAGCTTAGCTCCCGGGACTCAAGGAGAGACCCAGTACTTC. Translation gives CASSLAPGTQGETQYF.

This chain links TRBV28 with TRBJ2-4; a weak D match, TRBD2 (6 bases). This CDR3 is built from 17 residues. Per germline, CDR1 MDHEN and CDR2 SYDVKM. The V gene lost 3 bases and the J gene lost 4 bases, with 19 bases spanning the gap. This CDR3 reads CASSFPSRFSGKNIQYF. The CDR3 DNA reads as TGTGCCAGCAGTTTCCCCTCCCGATTTAGCGGAAAAAACATTCAGTACTTC.

The chain has TRBV28 and TRBJ2-3; TRBD2 might be the D (6 bases). Germline lookup yields CDR1 MDHEN and CDR2 SYDVKM. CDR3 size: 16 residues. The germline V and J ends were trimmed by 8 bases and 1 base, with 19 bases remaining between them. The CDR3 sequence is CASPSTAGSGTDTQYF. CDR3 in DNA: TGTGCCAGCCCTTCAACGGCGGGATCCGGCACAGATACGCAGTATTTT.

V gene TRBV27 combines with J gene TRBJ2-3; TRBD1 might be the D (6 bases). The CDR3 is 11 amino acids. Germline V lookup: CDR1 MNHEY, CDR2 SMNVEV (reference sequence). Trimming took 8 bases from V and 5 from J, leaving 8 bases between them. As DNA, the CDR3 is TGTGCCAGCCGAGGGGGAGATACGCAGTATTTT. It specifies CASRGGDTQYF.

The V call is TRBV19, the J call TRBJ2-7; TRBD1 matches at 10 bases. Germline CDR1 is LNHDA and CDR2 is SQIVND (reference sequence). The CDR3 has 12 residues. With 5 bases clipped from V and 6 bases from J, the junction kept 1 base outside the gene matches. The CDR3 protein is CASSDRGREQYF. The CDR3 DNA sequence: TGTGCCAGTAGTGACAGGGGGCGCGAGCAGTACTTC.

The chain combines TRBV25-1 with TRBJ1-1; TRBD1 is a possible D gene (6 bases). Per germline, CDR1 MGHDK and CDR2 SYGVNS. This CDR3 is 16 amino acids long. V lost 3 bases and J 0 bases, leaving 14 bases between the germline ends. In DNA, the CDR3 is TGTGCCAGCAGTGACCAGGGAGGGGGTTTGAACACTGAAGCTTTCTTT. This encodes CASSDQGGGLNTEAFF.

The chain links TRBV28 to TRBJ1-1; possibly TRBD1 for D (5 bases). CDR3 length equals 16 residues. Germline V gives CDR1 MDHEN, CDR2 SYDVKM. Trimming took off 3 bases at V and 3 bases at J, with 17 bases between the two ends. The CDR3 is CASSLFGARGHTEAFF. DNA for the CDR3: TGTGCCAGCAGTTTGTTTGGGGCAAGGGGCCACACTGAAGCTTTCTTT.

The chain has TRBV29-1 and TRBJ2-3, with TRBD2 identical over 11 bases. Germline V gene data show CDR1 as SQVTM and CDR2 as ANQGSEA. The J segment lost 0 bases and the V segment lost 6 bases, leaving 5 bases of the junction unmatched. This CDR3 contains 15 residues. CDR3 residues: CSVGTSGSSTDTQYF. The CDR3 DNA follows: TGCAGCGTGGGGACTAGCGGTAGCAGCACAGATACGCAGTATTTT.

Only a few counts were recorded for this clone. The chain couples TRBV6-5 to TRBJ2-3; 7 bases align to TRBD1. Per the germline V gene, CDR1 is MNHEY and CDR2 is SVGAGI. The V segment lost 5 bases and the J segment 2 bases; nucleotides outside the gene matches: 7. There are 15 residues in the CDR3. The CDR3 reads CASSQRDSITDTQYF. For the CDR3, the DNA is TGTGCCAGCAGTCAGAGGGACAGCATCACAGATACGCAGTATTTT.

This clone has more than one count but fewer than ten. The rearrangement joins TRBV7-9 to TRBJ1-4; the match to TRBD1 covers 9 bases. V gave up 3 bases and J gave up 7 bases; unmatched junction bases: 3. Germline V gives CDR1 SEHNR, CDR2 FQNEAQ (reference sequence). This CDR3 has 14 amino acids. The CDR3 nucleotides read TGTGCCAGCAGCTTGCCGGGACAGGGTGAAAAACTGTTTTTT. Encoded protein: CASSLPGQGEKLFF.

The chain has TRBV2 and TRBJ2-2; TRBD2 matches 12 bases. The CDR3 extends over 15 amino acids. Looked up from germline, CDR1 is SNHLY and CDR2 is FYNNEI. The junction had 9 bases not matched to a gene; V was cut back by 8 bases and J by 8 bases. The DNA of the CDR3 is TGTGCCAGCGGGAGGAGGACTAGCGGGATAGGGGAGCTGTTTTTT. The encoded protein is CASGRRTSGIGELFF.